A single sample gave rise to the 18 T cell receptor beta chains below, sequenced in a study of shared T cell receptors in the human thymus. The method was immunoSEQ multiplex PCR; TCRdb's version includes in-frame clones alone and lacks a portion of them. The sample carries about 380,000 clones, approximately 95% recorded once. Sequenced input: thymocytes. The receptors stem from a human donor.

The chain combines TRBV5-1 with TRBJ1-6; 11 positions match TRBD1. The J segment lost 8 bases and the V segment lost 2 bases, leaving 12 bases of the junction unmatched. Germline loops: CDR1 SGHRS, CDR2 YFSETQ. CDR3 length equals 18 residues. The CDR3 is CASSLPFPGQGEDSPLHF. The CDR3 DNA reads TGCGCCAGCAGCTTACCCTTTCCGGGACAGGGGGAAGATTCACCCCTCCACTTT.

This rearrangement joins TRBV12-5 to TRBJ1-1; 7 bases are a match to TRBD1. J lost 4 bases, V lost 5 bases, and 10 bases had no gene match. The CDR3 consists of 15 residues. Germline V gene lookup returns CDR1 LGHNT and CDR2 FRNRAP. The CDR3 reads CASGQERGLGTEAFF. DNA for the CDR3: TGTGCTAGTGGTCAAGAGAGGGGGCTTGGCACTGAAGCTTTCTTT.

This chain connects TRBV9 to TRBJ1-3, with D tentatively TRBD1 (6 bases). This CDR3 spans 15 amino acids. Germline lookup yields CDR1 SGDLS and CDR2 YYNGEE. The V end lost 4 bases, the J end lost 3 bases, and 14 bases lay between the germline ends. CDR3 coding DNA: TGTGCCAGCAGCCCACAAGGGGGGAGTGGAAACACCATATATTTT. Translation: CASSPQGGSGNTIYF.

J is TRBJ1-2 and V is TRBV6-5; D is perhaps TRBD1 (6 bases). The CDR3 has 13 residues. V lost 6 bases and J 8 bases, leaving 16 bases between the germline ends. Looked up from germline, CDR1 is MNHEY and CDR2 is SVGAGI. CDR3 DNA sequence: TGTGCCAGCAGCCACGGACAGCCCTGGGGCTACACCTTC. It codes for CASSHGQPWGYTF.

The chain has TRBV4-1 and TRBJ2-1, with 12 bases aligning to TRBD2. Losses at the gene ends were 0 bases for V and 5 bases for J; bases not matched to a gene: 20. This CDR3 is built from 22 residues. Germline CDR1 is MGHRA and CDR2 is YSYEKL. The CDR3: CASSQDRGLLAGGPFPDNEQFF. CDR3 in DNA: TGCGCCAGCAGCCAAGACAGGGGGTTGCTAGCGGGAGGGCCGTTTCCGGACAATGAGCAGTTCTTC.

V gene TRBV11-2 combines with J gene TRBJ1-1; the D is unclear. Germline CDR1 SGHAT, CDR2 FQNNGV. V shed 6 bases and J shed 0 bases, with 17 bases lying between them. The CDR3 sequence is 16 residues long. Written as DNA, the CDR3 is TGTGCCAGCAGACCCGGGTCCCGTGGCGTGAACACTGAAGCTTTCTTT. This translates into CASRPGSRGVNTEAFF.

This sequence joins TRBV29-1 and TRBJ1-1; a possible D gene is TRBD1 (6 bases). This CDR3 contains 14 residues. CDR1 and CDR2 from the germline V gene are SQVTM and ANQGSEA. Trimming pared 3 bases from V and 4 bases from J, leaving 15 bases between. CDR3 nucleotides: TGCAGCGTTGAGGGGGGGCAGTGGTCCACTGAAGCTTTCTTT. This sequence encodes CSVEGGQWSTEAFF.

The chain recombines TRBV5-1 with TRBJ1-2; maybe TRBD1 (6 bases). The CDR3 spans 12 residues. The germline V gene has CDR1 SGHRS and CDR2 YFSETQ. V lost 0 bases, J lost 7 bases, and 7 bases lay in between. The CDR3 region has the DNA TGCGCCAGCAGCTTGGAGGGGGGTGGCTACACCTTC. As protein: CASSLEGGGYTF.

This sequence joins TRBV5-4 and TRBJ2-1; D is possibly TRBD1 or TRBD2 (6 bases each). Per the germline V gene, CDR1 is SGHNT and CDR2 is YYREEE (reference sequence). With 0 bases removed from V and 9 bases from J, the gap between germline ends came to 7 bases. The CDR3 length is 12 residues. In DNA, the CDR3 is TGTGCCAGCAGCTTGGGGGGGGCTGAGCAGTTCTTC. Protein: CASSLGGAEQFF.

The rearrangement uses TRBV11-2 and TRBJ1-5; D is undetermined. The ends were cut back, 1 base at V and 9 bases at J, with 25 bases in the middle. CDR1 is SGHAT and CDR2 is FQNNGV in the germline V gene. CDR3 length: 18 amino acids. As DNA, the CDR3 is TGTGCCAGCAGCTTAGCGGGAGTCTCCAAATCGGGAGGAGGGCCCCAGCATTTT. Its translation is CASSLAGVSKSGGGPQHF. Combining the CDR3 with reference TRBV11-2 and TRBJ1-5 gives the whole variable domain EAGVAQSPRYKIIEKRQSVAFWCNPISGHATLYWYQQILGQGPKLLIQFQNNGVVDDSQLPKDRFSAERLKGVDSTLKIQPAKLEDSAVYLCASSLAGVSKSGGGPQHFGDGTRLSIL.

This sequence joins TRBV28 and TRBJ2-7, with D possibly matching TRBD1 (5 bases). V gave up 3 bases and J gave up 2 bases, with 14 bases separating them. The CDR3 is made up of 15 amino acids. Germline lookup yields CDR1 MDHEN and CDR2 SYDVKM. The CDR3 loop reads CASSFPQGPPYEQYF. The CDR3 nucleotides are TGTGCCAGCAGTTTTCCCCAGGGCCCCCCCTACGAGCAGTACTTC.

The chain combines TRBV11-2 with TRBJ1-2; no clear D. The CDR3 covers 10 residues. Between the trimmed V and J ends, which lost 4 bases and 7 bases, there was a span of 4 bases. The germline gives CDR1 SGHAT, CDR2 FQNNGV. CDR3 nucleotide sequence: TGTGCCAGCAGCTCGGGTGGCTACACCTTC. Residues: CASSSGGYTF. Looking up the rest from reference TRBV11-2 and TRBJ1-2 gives the full variable domain: EAGVAQSPRYKIIEKRQSVAFWCNPISGHATLYWYQQILGQGPKLLIQFQNNGVVDDSQLPKDRFSAERLKGVDSTLKIQPAKLEDSAVYLCASSSGGYTFGSGTRLTVV.

The V call is TRBV6-1, the J call TRBJ2-5; perhaps TRBD1 as D (5 bases). Judging by the DNA end, TRBJ2-7 fits better; the J call may be wrong. CDR1 is MNHNS, CDR2 SASEGT, per germline. This CDR3 region has 10 residues. The DNA of the CDR3 is TGTGCCAGCAGAGGGGACGAGCAGTACTTC. This encodes CASRGDEQYF.

The genes are TRBV10-3 and TRBJ2-2, with 8 bases matching TRBD2. The CDR3 extends over 15 amino acids. The V gene's germline CDR1 is ENHRY and CDR2 SYGVKD. V dropped 2 bases and J dropped 5; count of bases not matched to a gene: 4. CDR3 DNA: TGTGCCATCAGTGAGGACGGGGGGGAAACCGGGGAGCTGTTTTTT. Amino acid sequence: CAISEDGGETGELFF.

The gene calls are TRBV10-3 and TRBJ2-1; D remains unclear. Trimming cost V 11 bases and J 3 bases, with 11 bases left between them. Germline CDR1 ENHRY, CDR2 SYGVKD. The CDR3 totals 12 residues. CDR3 bases: TGTGCCGCCTCAGATTACTACAATGAGCAGTTCTTC. This translates into CAASDYYNEQFF.

The gene calls are TRBV18 and TRBJ2-7; 8 positions match TRBD1. V shed 4 bases and J 4 bases; nucleotides not matched to a gene: 6. The CDR3 sequence is 14 residues long. CDR1 KGHSH and CDR2 LQKENI come from the germline V gene. CDR3 amino acids: CASSHADRAYEQYF. In DNA form, the CDR3 reads TGTGCCAGCTCACACGCGGACAGGGCGTACGAGCAGTACTTC.

The J gene is TRBJ2-7, the V gene TRBV9, with 7 bases aligning to TRBD1. The CDR3 runs to 14 residues. Trimming cost V 3 bases and J 2 bases; bases outside gene matches: 5. Germline lookup yields CDR1 SGDLS and CDR2 YYNGEE. CDR3 loop: CASSGRDRPYEQYF. The CDR3 coding sequence is TGTGCCAGCAGCGGCCGGGACAGACCCTACGAGCAGTACTTC.

V is TRBV27 and J is TRBJ2-1; 12 bases match TRBD2. The V segment lost 10 bases and the J segment 7 bases; nucleotides outside the gene matches: 11. The germline V gene encodes CDR1 MNHEY and CDR2 SMNVEV (reference sequence). This CDR3 contains 15 residues. In DNA, the CDR3 is TGTGCCACAAAACAAACTAGCGGGAGGTCGAATGAGCAGTTCTTC. This codes for CATKQTSGRSNEQFF.